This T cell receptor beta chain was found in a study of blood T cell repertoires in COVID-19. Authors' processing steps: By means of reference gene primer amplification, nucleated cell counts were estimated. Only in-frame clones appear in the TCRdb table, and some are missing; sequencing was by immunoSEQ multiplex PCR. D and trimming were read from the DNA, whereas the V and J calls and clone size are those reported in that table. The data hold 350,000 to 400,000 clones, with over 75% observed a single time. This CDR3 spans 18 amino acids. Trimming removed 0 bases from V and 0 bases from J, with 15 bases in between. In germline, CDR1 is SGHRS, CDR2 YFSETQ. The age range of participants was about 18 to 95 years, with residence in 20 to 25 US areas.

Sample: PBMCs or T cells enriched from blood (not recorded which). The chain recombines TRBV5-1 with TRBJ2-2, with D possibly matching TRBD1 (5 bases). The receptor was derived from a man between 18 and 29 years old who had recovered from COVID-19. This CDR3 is CASSLGQKKIANTGELFF. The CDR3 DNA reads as TGCGCCAGCAGCTTGGGACAGAAGAAGATCGCGAACACCGGGGAGCTGTTTTTT.